This entry features one TCR beta chain sequence. The data derive from a study of control samples from healthy donors and cancer patients. Generated by immunoSEQ multiplex PCR, the TCRdb table keeps only in-frame clones and is missing some. Among 75,000 to 95,000 clones listed, 70% to 85% were seen once. Trimming removed 1 base at V and 0 bases at J, with 16 bases between. The CDR3 has 18 amino acids. Germline lookup yields CDR1 LGHDT and CDR2 YNNKEL (reference sequence). Sequenced sample: PBMCs. This sequence originates from a man aged 65 to 79 with lung cancer. The V call is TRBV3-1 (or the pseudogene TRBV3-2), the J call TRBJ1-5; D is perhaps TRBD1 (6 bases). The CDR3 protein is CASSQARRPQGSNQPQHF. In nucleotides, the CDR3 is TGTGCCAGCAGCCAAGCCCGCCGACCACAGGGTAGCAATCAGCCCCAGCATTTT.